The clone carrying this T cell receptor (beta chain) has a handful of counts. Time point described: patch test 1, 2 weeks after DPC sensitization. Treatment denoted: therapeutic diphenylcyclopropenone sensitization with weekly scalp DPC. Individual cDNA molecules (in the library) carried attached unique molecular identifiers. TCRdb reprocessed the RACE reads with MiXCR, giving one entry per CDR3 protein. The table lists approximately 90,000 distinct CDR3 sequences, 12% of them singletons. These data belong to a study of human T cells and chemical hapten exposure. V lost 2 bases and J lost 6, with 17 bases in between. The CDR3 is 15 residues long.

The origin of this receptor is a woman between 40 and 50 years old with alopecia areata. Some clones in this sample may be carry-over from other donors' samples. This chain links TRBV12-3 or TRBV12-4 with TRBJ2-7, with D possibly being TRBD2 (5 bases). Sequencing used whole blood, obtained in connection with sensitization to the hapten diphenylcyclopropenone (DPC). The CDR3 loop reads CASSLFWEPGSEQYF. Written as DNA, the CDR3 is TGTGCCAGCAGTTTATTTTGGGAGCCCGGATCCGAGCAGTACTTC.